The clone carrying this TCR beta chain has a handful of counts. The target antigen is unknown. A much larger clone sits a single nucleotide away, making a read error possible. The data originate from a study of identical twins. One entry per CDR3 protein, called by TCRdb with MiXCR from the 5' RACE reads. Of roughly 770,000 distinct CDR3 sequences listed, about 20% are singletons. Study conclusions and caveats: Invariant MAIT and iNKT cells could partly confound zero-insertion analyses.

CDR3 size: 15 residues. The germline V gene encodes CDR1 LGHDT and CDR2 YNNKEL (reference sequence). These data were also filed under a second study, of T cells expressing NK-cell markers. That source reports: Sorted CD3+CD56+NKG2C+, CD3+CD56+NKG2C- and CD3+CD56-NKG2C+ T cells supplied TCR beta repertoires. Where four donors were concerned, these clonotypes also led the CD3+CD56-NKG2C+ fraction.

This receptor was taken from a woman between 18 and 29 years old in good health. The J gene is TRBJ2-7, the V gene TRBV3-1; 10 nucleotides match TRBD1. The sample comprised PBMCs. The CDR3 DNA reads TGTGCCGGCAGCCACCTGGGACAGGGGAGGGTTGTGCAGTACTTC. This encodes CAGSHLGQGRVVQYF.